This is a list of T cell receptor beta chains from one sample in a study of blood T cells in healthy people across ages. In TCRdb, the 5' RACE reads were re-called with MiXCR into one record per CDR3 protein. This repertoire shows some 1.4 million distinct CDR3 sequences, 40% to 50% found once; its top ten account for 7.9%. What was sequenced was blood. These receptors were obtained from a woman aged 18-29 years in good health. CDR3s include the opening cysteine and the closing phenylalanine or tryptophan. D genes are given only for firm matches. Not all rows give a size; the values are once, few, many and, for expanded clones, a class.

cdr3_aa cdr3_nt v_call clone_size d_call j_call
CASSDHQKLRGFAGANVLTF TGTGCCAGCAGTGACCACCAAAAACTCAGGGGGTTTGCTGGGGCCAACGTCCTGACTTTC TRBV6-1 few TRBD1 TRBJ2-6
CASSPASGAYNEQFF TGTGCCAGCAGCCCGGCTAGCGGGGCCTACAATGAGCAGTTCTTC TRBV28 few TRBD2 TRBJ2-1
CASTLAWQGRSYEQYF TGTGCCAGCACCCTAGCATGGCAGGGTCGGTCCTACGAGCAGTACTTC TRBV7-2 - - TRBJ2-7
CSAWWGNSYEQYF TGCAGTGCATGGTGGGGGAACTCCTACGAGCAGTACTTC TRBV20-1 - - TRBJ2-7
CASSRDRDNEQFF TGTGCCAGCAGTCGGGACCGCGACAATGAGCAGTTCTTC TRBV2 - - TRBJ2-1
CASSGIARDEQFF TGTGCCAGCAGCGGGATCGCCAGGGATGAGCAGTTCTTC TRBV9 - - TRBJ2-1
CASSDLTAGYTF TGTGCCAGCAGCGACCTGACAGCGGGCTACACCTTC TRBV28 - - TRBJ1-2
CASTRKGEAFF TGTGCCAGCACTCGAAAGGGAGAAGCTTTCTTT TRBV27 - - TRBJ1-1
CASSPSGLAGGRQETQYF TGCGCCAGCAGCCCATCGGGACTAGCGGGGGGTCGGCAAGAGACCCAGTACTTC TRBV5-1 - TRBD2 TRBJ2-5
CASSFTGTGGLRSPLHF TGTGCCAGCAGCTTCACCGGGACAGGGGGCTTAAGATCACCCCTCCACTTT TRBV7-2 - TRBD1 TRBJ1-6
CASSPSLGGDEQYF TGTGCCAGCAGTCCCTCCCTGGGAGGCGACGAGCAGTACTTC TRBV6-2/TRBV6-3 - - TRBJ2-7
CASSQGPSGGSYNEQYF TGCGCCAGCAGCCAAGGGCCTAGCGGGGGGTCCTACAATGAGCAGTACTTC TRBV4-1 - TRBD2 TRBJ2-7
CASSFQGLNTGELFF TGTGCCAGCAGCTTCCAGGGGCTGAACACCGGGGAGCTGTTTTTT TRBV7-3 - - TRBJ2-2
CASSLDRGKMNTEAFF TGTGCCAGCAGCCTGGACAGGGGGAAGATGAACACTGAAGCTTTCTTT TRBV7-9 - TRBD1 TRBJ1-1
CASSQAMTQYF TGTGCCAGCAGCCAAGCAATGACCCAGTACTTC TRBV14 few - TRBJ2-5
CASSPDGFYSGANVLTF TGTGCCAGCAGCCCGGACGGATTCTACTCTGGGGCCAACGTCCTGACTTTC TRBV7-6 few - TRBJ2-6
CASRRSSGGSYNEQFF TGTGCCAGCAGGAGATCTAGCGGGGGGTCCTACAATGAGCAGTTCTTC TRBV6-5 few TRBD2 TRBJ2-1
CSASRPAEAFF TGCAGTGCTAGCAGGCCCGCTGAAGCTTTCTTT TRBV20-1 few - TRBJ1-1
CASRLLGTNQETQYF TGTGCCAGCAGGCTGCTCGGGACTAACCAAGAGACCCAGTACTTC TRBV6-5 - TRBD2 TRBJ2-5
CAAGVSYNEQFF TGTGCCGCGGGGGTCTCCTACAATGAGCAGTTCTTC TRBV11-2 few TRBD2 TRBJ2-1
CASSGQLQETQYF TGTGCCAGCAGTGGACAGCTCCAAGAGACCCAGTACTTC TRBV9 many - TRBJ2-5
CASSYNGGAYNKQFF TGTGCCAGCAGTTACAACGGGGGCGCGTACAATAAGCAGTTCTTC TRBV6-5 once - TRBJ2-1
CASSARGGGELFF TGTGCCAGCAGTGCGAGGGGGGGCGGGGAGCTGTTTTTT TRBV27 - - TRBJ2-2
CASSLLAGGVSYNEQYF TGTGCCAGCAGCTTATTAGCGGGGGGGGTTTCCTACAATGAGCAGTACTTC TRBV7-2 - TRBD2 TRBJ2-7
CSASYREQYF TGCAGTGCTAGTTACCGGGAGCAGTACTTC TRBV20-1 few - TRBJ2-7
CASSQLLDPTGELFF TGCGCCAGCAGCCAATTGCTGGATCCAACCGGGGAGCTGTTTTTT TRBV4-1 few - TRBJ2-2
CSARDRGPNDGYTF TGCAGTGCTAGAGACCGTGGGCCAAATGATGGCTACACCTTC TRBV20-1 - - TRBJ1-2
CASSEEPSGSENEQFF TGTGCCAGCAGCGAAGAACCTAGCGGGAGTGAAAATGAGCAGTTCTTC TRBV21-1 few - TRBJ2-1
CASSKASGGRAGNIQYF TGTGCCAGCAGCAAGGCTTCCGGCGGGAGGGCGGGAAACATTCAGTACTTC TRBV21-1 few - TRBJ2-4
CASSLRTSGNHYNEQFF TGTGCCAGCAGCTTAAGGACTAGCGGGAACCACTACAATGAGCAGTTCTTC TRBV7-8 few TRBD2 TRBJ2-1
CSARRAADEQYF TGCAGCGCCCGAAGGGCAGCGGACGAGCAGTACTTC TRBV29-1 - - TRBJ2-7
CARSQRTGGGYTF TGTGCCCGCAGCCAGAGGACAGGGGGAGGCTACACCTTC TRBV4-2 - TRBD1 TRBJ1-2
CASSQEKYVGTEAFF TGTGCCAGCAGCCAAGAGAAGTATGTTGGCACTGAAGCTTTCTTT TRBV3-1 - - TRBJ1-1
CASSQRVGGNQPQHF TGTGCCAGCAGCCAAAGGGTGGGGGGAAATCAGCCCCAGCATTTT TRBV3-1 - - TRBJ1-5